The 12 T cell receptor beta chains below come from one sample, sequenced in a study of identical twins. MiXCR, applied by TCRdb to the 5' RACE reads, yields one record per CDR3 protein. In the table there are about 460,000 distinct CDR3 sequences, approximately 15% of which are singletons. A further study also used this sample, focusing on yellow fever vaccine responses in identical twins.

Sequencing was performed on CD4+ T cells sorted from blood. Receptor source: a woman aged 18-35 years in good health.

The rearrangement uses TRBV5-1 and TRBJ2-2, with D possibly called TRBD1 or TRBD2 (6 bases each). V lost 6 bases and J 6 bases, leaving 15 bases between the germline ends. The CDR3 covers 14 residues. In germline, CDR1 is SGHRS, CDR2 YFSETQ. The CDR3 reads CASTPEGGAGELFF. For the CDR3, the DNA is TGCGCCAGCACCCCGGAGGGGGGAGCCGGGGAGCTGTTTTTT.

The CDR3 DNA is TGTGCCAGGGCCCCGGTACAAAGAAGCCATGGCTACACCTTC. This encodes CARAPVQRSHGYTF. The rearrangement joins TRBV7-9 to TRBJ1-2; no clear D gene. Looked up from germline, CDR1 is SEHNR and CDR2 is FQNEAQ (reference sequence). This CDR3 has 14 amino acids. Trimming cost V 9 bases and J 6 bases, with 20 bases left between them.

In its sample, this clonotype was seen a few times. The rearrangement joins TRBV6-1 to TRBJ2-2; TRBD2 is a possible D gene (7 bases). Trimming removed 8 bases from V and 3 bases from J, with 13 bases in between. The V gene's germline CDR1 is MNHNS and CDR2 SASEGT. The CDR3 covers 14 residues. The CDR3 loop reads CASYGRGYTGELFF. The CDR3 nucleotides are TGTGCCAGCTATGGGAGGGGGTACACCGGGGAGCTGTTTTTT.

This clonotype was observed a handful of times. V usage is TRBV20-1 and J usage is TRBJ2-5; D possibly uses TRBD1 or TRBD2 (6 bases each). CDR3 length equals 17 residues. Germline V gene data show CDR1 as DFQATT and CDR2 as SNEGSKA (reference sequence). Trimming left V 0 bases short and J 0 bases short, with 17 bases between. CDR3 region: CSARDAAGQQYQETQYF. CDR3 nucleotide sequence: TGCAGTGCTAGAGACGCCGCGGGACAACAGTACCAAGAGACCCAGTACTTC.

This clonotype was counted between two and nine times. This chain uses TRBV3-1 with TRBJ2-5, with TRBD2 matching over 9 bases. Unmatched junction bases numbered 3, after V lost 0 bases and J lost 4 bases. The CDR3 consists of 15 residues. Germline-derived CDR1 and CDR2 are LGHDT and YNNKEL (reference sequence). The CDR3 region is CASSQDATSGETQYF. The CDR3 DNA follows: TGTGCCAGCAGCCAAGACGCGACTAGCGGAGAGACCCAGTACTTC.

This clonotype has just a few counts. The chain carries TRBV24-1 and TRBJ1-2; the match to TRBD1 covers 8 bases. Germline V gene sequence: CDR1 KGHDR, CDR2 SFDVKD. J lost 8 bases, V lost 4 bases, and 11 bases had no gene match. The CDR3 loop spans 15 amino acids. Here the CDR3 DNA reads TGTGCCACCAGTGAATCGCGCGACAGGGGTTGGGGCTACACCTTC. Translated, it gives CATSESRDRGWGYTF.

This clonotype was seen only a few times. This sequence joins TRBV7-9 and TRBJ2-5, with D hard to call. This CDR3 has 12 amino acids. Between the trimmed V and J ends, which lost 4 bases and 5 bases, there was a span of 8 bases. In germline, CDR1 is SEHNR, CDR2 FQNEAQ (reference sequence). Here the CDR3 reads CASSSSWETQYF. The CDR3 coding sequence is TGTGCCAGCAGCTCCTCTTGGGAGACCCAGTACTTC. The full variable domain, rest sourced from reference TRBV7-9 and TRBJ2-5, is DTGVSQNPRHKITKRGQNVTFRCDPISEHNRLYWYRQTLGQGPEFLTYFQNEAQLEKSRLLSDRFSAERPKGSFSTLEIQRTEQGDSAMYLCASSSSWETQYFGPGTRLLVL.

The CDR3 region has the DNA TGTGCCAGCAGTTACGGAGGGGGACAGGGTCCGGAGACCCAGTACTTC. Amino acid sequence: CASSYGGGQGPETQYF. The chain has TRBV6-2 or TRBV6-3 and TRBJ2-5, with 9 bases aligning to TRBD1. Germline lookup yields CDR1 MNHEY and CDR2 SVGEGT. J was trimmed by 5 bases and V by 2 bases; bases with no gene match: 9. The CDR3 covers 16 residues.

In the case of this clonotype: At one boundary the junction diverges from the germline segment, which might be a read error. The chain combines TRBV20-1 with TRBJ2-1; 13 positions match TRBD2. Germline V gives CDR1 DFQATT, CDR2 SNEGSKA (reference sequence). This CDR3 is built from 17 residues. In nucleotides, the CDR3 is TGCTGTGCTAGGGATCCGGGACTAGCGGGAAACTACAATGAGCAGTTCTTC. Amino acid sequence: CCARDPGLAGNYNEQFF.

CDR3 sequence reads: CSALIRPGGLGETQYF. CDR3 coding DNA: TGCAGTGCCCTTATCCGACCGGGGGGCTTAGGGGAGACCCAGTACTTC. The V call is TRBV20-1, the J call TRBJ2-5; the D gene is possibly TRBD2 (7 bases). The V gene lost 6 bases and the J gene lost 5 bases, with 25 bases spanning the gap. This CDR3 is 16 amino acids long. The germline CDR1 and CDR2 sequences are DFQATT and SNEGSKA (reference sequence).

This clonotype was counted between two and nine times. The V call is TRBV4-2, the J call TRBJ2-2; TRBD1 might be the D (9 bases). Germline loops: CDR1 LGHNA, CDR2 YNFKEQ. The CDR3 totals 19 residues. Trimming shortened V by 2 bases and J by 6 bases, and 25 bases separated the two germline ends. The chain's CDR3 is CASSQPGQGGTRAAGELFF. CDR3 DNA: TGTGCCAGCAGCCAACCGGGACAGGGTGGGACTAGAGCGGCCGGGGAGCTGTTTTTT.

The rearrangement uses TRBV3-1 and TRBJ1-2; 7 positions match TRBD1. This CDR3 has 13 amino acids. In germline, CDR1 is LGHDT, CDR2 YNNKEL (reference sequence). V was pared by 5 bases and J by 5 bases, with 5 bases of the junction left unmatched. For the CDR3, the DNA is TGTGCCAGCAGCATAAGACAGGGATATGGCTACACCTTC. Its protein is CASSIRQGYGYTF.